This T cell receptor (beta chain) originates from a study of PD-1 blockade in classical Hodgkin lymphoma. Background on the study: Patients were treated with nivolumab at 3 mg/kg, and this was given intravenously every 2 weeks.

Relapses following autologous stem cell transplantation were seen in all patients, with brentuximab vedotin exposure varying. V lost 0 bases and J 5 bases, leaving 9 bases between the germline ends. This CDR3 region has 14 residues. Germline values: CDR1 SGHRS, CDR2 YFSETQ. Profiling relied on immunoSEQ multiplex PCR, and the TCRdb table lists in-frame clones only, not all of them. The sample has about 84,000 clones, about nine tenths seen once; the top ten hold about 20%. Study-wide results and limits: Patients with an early start, nivolumab under 1 year after ASCT, were excluded.

A remark on this clone: What it recognizes is unknown.

J is TRBJ2-1 and V is TRBV5-1; the D call may be TRBD1 or TRBD2 (5 bases each). The TCR sequence derives from a human donor with classical Hodgkin lymphoma. This material consisted of peripheral blood mononuclear cells (PBMCs), taken at baseline. The CDR3 nucleotides read TGCGCCAGCAGCTTGGCCTGGGGGAACAATGAGCAGTTCTTC. This codes for CASSLAWGNNEQFF.